A selection of T cell receptor beta chains follows, all from one sample in a study of T-cell memory formation after mild COVID-19. Via MiXCR, TCRdb re-called the 5' RACE reads, giving one row per CDR3 protein. The table shows 250,000 to 400,000 distinct CDR3 sequences, with approximately 15% occurring only once. The material sequenced was PBMCs or a T cell subset sorted from them (not recorded which). The receptors here all came from a man younger than 30 who had mild COVID-19 (a few samples of this study predate the infection). Cell type and time point are not known. CDR3s include the opening cysteine and the closing phenylalanine or tryptophan. The D gene is left open where the match is weak. Expanded clones are given a class, and other clones once, few, many or no size at all.

cdr3_nt	cdr3_aa	v_call	j_call	d_call	clone_size
TGCGCCAGCAGCCAAACAGAGAACACTGAAGCTTTCTTT	CASSQTENTEAFF	TRBV4-1	TRBJ1-1	-	many
TGCGCCAGCAGTCCGCTAATACGGGGGGGCGGTCAAGATACGCAGTATTTT	CASSPLIRGGGQDTQYF	TRBV10-2	TRBJ2-3	TRBD2	-
TGTGCCAGCGGCTTAGGGAGGAGCGGGGGATACAATGAGCAGTTCTTC	CASGLGRSGGYNEQFF	TRBV6-5	TRBJ2-1	TRBD2	-
TGTGCCAGCAGCTGGGGAAGAGGTGAGCAGTTCTTC	CASSWGRGEQFF	TRBV5-6	TRBJ2-1	-	-
TGTGCCAGCAGCTCCCTGCCGCCACCCTCCCATAATGAGCAGTTCTTC	CASSSLPPPSHNEQFF	TRBV5-5	TRBJ2-1	-	-
TGTGCCAGCAGCCAATTCTTGGGGGGCGATGGCTACACCTTC	CASSQFLGGDGYTF	TRBV3-1	TRBJ1-2	-	-
TGTGCCAGCACCCTTAATGAAAAACTGTTTTTT	CASTLNEKLFF	TRBV12-3/TRBV12-4	TRBJ1-4	-	-
TGTGCCAGCAGTTACTCGACTAGCGTTACCAATGAGCAGTTCTTC	CASSYSTSVTNEQFF	TRBV6-5	TRBJ2-1	TRBD2	few
TGTGCCAGCAGCTCTGGGAGGGACGAGCAGTACTTC	CASSSGRDEQYF	TRBV7-8	TRBJ2-7	TRBD2	few
TGTGCCACCGGACAGACGAACACCGGGGAGCTGTTTTTT	CATGQTNTGELFF	TRBV6-5	TRBJ2-2	-	-
TGTGCCAGCACAGGCGGGGGGAGGGACACTGAAGCTTTCTTT	CASTGGGRDTEAFF	TRBV28	TRBJ1-1	-	-
TGTGCCAGCAGCCCTGGACAGGTGATCTACGAGCAGTACTTC	CASSPGQVIYEQYF	TRBV11-2	TRBJ2-7	TRBD1	-
TGTGCCAGGGGATGGACGCTAGTATCGCCCATGAACACTGAAGCTTTCTTT	CARGWTLVSPMNTEAFF	TRBV6-5	TRBJ1-1	-	-
TGTGCCACCAGCTCTGGGGCAGCGGGACCCTACGAGCAGTACTTC	CATSSGAAGPYEQYF	TRBV15	TRBJ2-7	TRBD2	few
TGCGCCAGCAGCCAAGATACCTATGGCTACACCTTC	CASSQDTYGYTF	TRBV4-1	TRBJ1-2	-	few
TGCAGCGTTGGTGTAGGGCGCTGGACTGAAGCTTTCTTT	CSVGVGRWTEAFF	TRBV29-1	TRBJ1-1	-	few
TGCGCCAGCAGCTTGGTTGGGGGCAATACGCAGTATTTT	CASSLVGGNTQYF	TRBV5-1	TRBJ2-3	-	-
TGTGCCAGCAGCAACACCTGGGACGCCCTCTATGGCTACACCTTC	CASSNTWDALYGYTF	TRBV6-5	TRBJ1-2	-	few
TGTGCCAGCAGCTTAGGAGACGGCTATGGCTACACCTTC	CASSLGDGYGYTF	TRBV7-2	TRBJ1-2	-	few
TGTGCCAGCAGTTACCCAGGGCACAATGAGCAGTTCTTC	CASSYPGHNEQFF	TRBV6-5	TRBJ2-1	-	-
TGTGCCAGCAGTACTTCTTCAGTGGGCTGGACTGAAGCTTTCTTT	CASSTSSVGWTEAFF	TRBV28	TRBJ1-1	-	-
TGTGCCAGCAGCCGCCAGGGGGGGGACGGAGCTTTCTTT	CASSRQGGDGAFF	TRBV11-3	TRBJ1-1	TRBD1	few
TGTGCCAGCAGCTTGGAACAGGGGGAGACCCAGTACTTC	CASSLEQGETQYF	TRBV5-6	TRBJ2-5	TRBD1	few
TGTGCCAGCAGTCCCCGACTCGGGGAGCAGTACTTC	CASSPRLGEQYF	TRBV27	TRBJ2-7	-	-
TGTGCCAGCAGTGAAGGGGGCACAACCTACGAGCAGTACTTC	CASSEGGTTYEQYF	TRBV6-1	TRBJ2-7	-	-
TGCAGTGCTAGGACAGACTCGAGCCAGTACTTC	CSARTDSSQYF	TRBV20-1	TRBJ2-5	-	few
TGCGCCAGCAGCCAAGCGGGGGGCAAAAACATTCAGTACTTC	CASSQAGGKNIQYF	TRBV4-1	TRBJ2-4	TRBD2	many
TGTGCCAGCTCACCAACTAGCGGGGCAGCCGGGGAGCTGTTTTTT	CASSPTSGAAGELFF	TRBV18	TRBJ2-2	TRBD2	-
TGTGCCAGCAGTGGGGGGCAGGGGGGATCCTACGAGCAGTACTTC	CASSGGQGGSYEQYF	TRBV6-5	TRBJ2-7	-	-
TGCGCCAGCAGCTCCCAGACAGGGAATTCACCCCTCCACTTT	CASSSQTGNSPLHF	TRBV5-1	TRBJ1-6	TRBD1	many
TGCAGTGCTAGCGGGGACGCGAACACCGGGGAGCTGTTTTTT	CSASGDANTGELFF	TRBV20-1	TRBJ2-2	-	few
TGCAGTGCTAGAGTTGGGAGGGTCACAGAGACCCAGTACTTC	CSARVGRVTETQYF	TRBV20-1	TRBJ2-5	TRBD2	many
TGTGCCACCGGTCTGTGGTACTACAATGAGCAGTTCTTC	CATGLWYYNEQFF	TRBV2	TRBJ2-1	-	-
TGTGCCAGCAGCTTGTGGGAGTATACGCAGTATTTT	CASSLWEYTQYF	TRBV5-6	TRBJ2-3	-	few
TGCGCCAGCAGCCGCGAGGCGAATGAGCAGTTCTTC	CASSREANEQFF	TRBV5-1	TRBJ2-1	-	many
TGTGCCAGCAGCTTAGGGGGGCAGCGGAGCACAGATACGCAGTATTTT	CASSLGGQRSTDTQYF	TRBV7-6	TRBJ2-3	-	-
TGTGCCAGCAGCCTACGGACAGCGAAAGGGGCCAAAAACATTCAGTACTTC	CASSLRTAKGAKNIQYF	TRBV7-8	TRBJ2-4	-	many
TGTGCCAGCAGTTTAGTTCGCGTTCGGGGGACAGCGGTCTCTGGGGCCAACGTCCTGACTTTC	CASSLVRVRGTAVSGANVLTF	TRBV12-3/TRBV12-4	TRBJ2-6	-	many
TGTGCCAGCAGCCCGGACACACCGGAGCAGTACTTC	CASSPDTPEQYF	TRBV7-9	TRBJ2-7	-	-
TGCGCCAGCAGCTTGTCCGGTATGTCGGATGAGCAGTTCTTC	CASSLSGMSDEQFF	TRBV5-1	TRBJ2-1	-	-
TGTGCCAGCAGCTTTGTGGGTAAGGGTTGGAACATTCAGTACTTC	CASSFVGKGWNIQYF	TRBV7-9	TRBJ2-4	-	-
TGCGCCAGCAGCTTGGCCGGGGGGCCTCTCTACGAGCAGTACTTC	CASSLAGGPLYEQYF	TRBV5-1	TRBJ2-7	-	-
TGCAGTGCTGTTACAGGGTACTATGGCTACACCTTC	CSAVTGYYGYTF	TRBV20-1	TRBJ1-2	-	many
TGTGCCAGCAGCTTAGGCGGGGGGGGTGATACGCAGTATTTT	CASSLGGGGDTQYF	TRBV11-2	TRBJ2-3	TRBD2	-
TGTGCCTGGGCCTCGTACAGGGTTGGTCTAGATACGCAGTATTTT	CAWASYRVGLDTQYF	TRBV30	TRBJ2-3	-	few
TGTGCCAGCAGCCCAGGGGGTCGGGCGGTGGAGACCCAGTACTTC	CASSPGGRAVETQYF	TRBV7-3	TRBJ2-5	TRBD1	-
TGCAGTGCTTGCAGCGGCCACCGCTCCTACAATGAGCAGTTCTTC	CSACSGHRSYNEQFF	TRBV20-1	TRBJ2-1	-	few
TGCAGCGTTGCTGGGGGGCTCTACAATGAGCAGTTCTTC	CSVAGGLYNEQFF	TRBV29-1	TRBJ2-1	-	-
TGTGCCAGCAGTTACTCGTCGGAAGCGGAGACCCAGTACTTC	CASSYSSEAETQYF	TRBV6-5	TRBJ2-5	-	few
TGTGCCAGCAACCCAACCGGGACTAGCGGGGGGGCCTCACCCCCGTATTTT	CASNPTGTSGGASPPYF	TRBV2	TRBJ2-3	TRBD2	few
TGTGCCAGCAGTTTCGGGGGTATAGAGCAGCCCCAGCATTTT	CASSFGGIEQPQHF	TRBV6-5	TRBJ1-5	-	-
TGTGCCAGTAGTATGGGGAACACTGAAGCTTTCTTT	CASSMGNTEAFF	TRBV19	TRBJ1-1	-	-
TGCAGCGTTCGGGACAGGGGTTATGGAAACACCATATATTTT	CSVRDRGYGNTIYF	TRBV29-1	TRBJ1-3	TRBD1	-